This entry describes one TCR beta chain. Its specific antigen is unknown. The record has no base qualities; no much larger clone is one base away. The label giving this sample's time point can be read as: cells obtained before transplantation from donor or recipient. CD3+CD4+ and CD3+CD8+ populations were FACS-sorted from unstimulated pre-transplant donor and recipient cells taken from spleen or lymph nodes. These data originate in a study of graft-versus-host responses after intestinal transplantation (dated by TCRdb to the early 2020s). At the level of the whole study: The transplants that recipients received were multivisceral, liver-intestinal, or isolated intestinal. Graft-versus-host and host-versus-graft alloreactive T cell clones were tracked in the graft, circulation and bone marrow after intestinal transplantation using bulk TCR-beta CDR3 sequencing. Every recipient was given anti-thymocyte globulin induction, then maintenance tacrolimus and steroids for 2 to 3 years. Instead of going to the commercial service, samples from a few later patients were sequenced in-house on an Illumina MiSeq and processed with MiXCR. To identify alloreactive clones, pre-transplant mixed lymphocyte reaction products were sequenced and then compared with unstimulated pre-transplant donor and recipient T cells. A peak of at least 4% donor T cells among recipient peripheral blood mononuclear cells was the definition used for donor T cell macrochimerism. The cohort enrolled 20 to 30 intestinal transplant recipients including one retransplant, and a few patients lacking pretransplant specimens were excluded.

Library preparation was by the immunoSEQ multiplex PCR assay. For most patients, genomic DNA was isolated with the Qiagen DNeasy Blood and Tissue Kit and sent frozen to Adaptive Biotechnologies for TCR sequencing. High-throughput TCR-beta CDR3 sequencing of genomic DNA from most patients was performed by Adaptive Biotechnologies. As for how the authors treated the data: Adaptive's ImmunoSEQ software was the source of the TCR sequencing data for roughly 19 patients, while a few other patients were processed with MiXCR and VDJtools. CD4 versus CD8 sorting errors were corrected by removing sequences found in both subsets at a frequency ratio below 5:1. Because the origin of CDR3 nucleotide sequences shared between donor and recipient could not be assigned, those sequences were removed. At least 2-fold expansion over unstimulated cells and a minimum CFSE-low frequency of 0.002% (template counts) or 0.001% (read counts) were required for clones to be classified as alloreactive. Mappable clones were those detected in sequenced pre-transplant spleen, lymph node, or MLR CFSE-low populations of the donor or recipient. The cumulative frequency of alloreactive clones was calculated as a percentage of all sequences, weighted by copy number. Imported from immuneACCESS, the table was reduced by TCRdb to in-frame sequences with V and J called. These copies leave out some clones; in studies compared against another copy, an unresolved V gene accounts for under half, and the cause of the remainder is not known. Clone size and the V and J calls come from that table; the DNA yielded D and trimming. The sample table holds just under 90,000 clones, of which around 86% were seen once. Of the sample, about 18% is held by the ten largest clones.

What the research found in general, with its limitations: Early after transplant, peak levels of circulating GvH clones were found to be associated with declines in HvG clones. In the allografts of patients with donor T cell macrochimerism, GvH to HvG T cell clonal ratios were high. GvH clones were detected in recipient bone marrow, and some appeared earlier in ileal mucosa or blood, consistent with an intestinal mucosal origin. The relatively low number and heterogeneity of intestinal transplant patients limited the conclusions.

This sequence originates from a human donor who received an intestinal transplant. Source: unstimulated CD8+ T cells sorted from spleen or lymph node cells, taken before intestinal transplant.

The CDR3 region reads CASKRLDRGTDTQYF. The nucleotide sequence is TGTGCCAGCAAACGACTGGACAGGGGAACGGATACGCAGTATTTT. The rearrangement combines TRBV27 with TRBJ2-3; a stretch of 9 junction bases matches TRBD1. V loses 7 bases at its end and J loses 6 bases; junction bases beyond the gene matches: 11. Sequences MNHEY (CDR1) and SMNVEV (CDR2) are obtained from the germline V gene (reference sequence). The CDR3 covers 15 residues, taking in both the cysteine and the phenylalanine. Of the read, only the CDR3 DNA is kept; its 45 bases are in frame from base 1.